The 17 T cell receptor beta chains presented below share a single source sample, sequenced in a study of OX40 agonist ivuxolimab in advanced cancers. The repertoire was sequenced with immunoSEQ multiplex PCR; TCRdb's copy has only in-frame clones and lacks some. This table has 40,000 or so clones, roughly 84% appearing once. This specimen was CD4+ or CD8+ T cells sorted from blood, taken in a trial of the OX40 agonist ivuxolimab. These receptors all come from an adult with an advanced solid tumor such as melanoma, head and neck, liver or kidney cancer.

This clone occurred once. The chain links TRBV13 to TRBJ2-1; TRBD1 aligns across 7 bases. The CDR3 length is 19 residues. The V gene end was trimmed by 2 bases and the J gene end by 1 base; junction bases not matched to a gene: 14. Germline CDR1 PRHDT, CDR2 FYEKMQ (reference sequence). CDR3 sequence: CASSLTRDLTGISYNEQFF. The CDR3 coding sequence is TGTGCCAGCAGCTTAACCCGAGACTTGACAGGGATTTCCTACAATGAGCAGTTCTTC.

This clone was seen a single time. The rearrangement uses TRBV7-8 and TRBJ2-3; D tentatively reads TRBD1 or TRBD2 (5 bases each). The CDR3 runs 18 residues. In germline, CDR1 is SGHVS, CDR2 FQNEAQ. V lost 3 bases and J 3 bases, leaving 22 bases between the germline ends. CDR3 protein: CASSLTLVRRGETDTQYF. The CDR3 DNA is TGTGCCAGCAGCTTGACGTTGGTGAGAAGAGGGGAAACAGATACGCAGTATTTT.

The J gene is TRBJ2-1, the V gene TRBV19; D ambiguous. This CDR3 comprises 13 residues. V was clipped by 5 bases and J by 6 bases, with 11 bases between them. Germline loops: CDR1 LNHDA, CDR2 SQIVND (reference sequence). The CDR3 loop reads CASSSHRINEQFF. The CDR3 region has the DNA TGTGCCAGTAGTTCCCACCGAATCAATGAGCAGTTCTTC.

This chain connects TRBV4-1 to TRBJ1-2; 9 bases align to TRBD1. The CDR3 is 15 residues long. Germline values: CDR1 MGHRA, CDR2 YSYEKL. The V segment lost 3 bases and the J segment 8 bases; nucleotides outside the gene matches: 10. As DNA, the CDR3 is TGCGCCAGCAGCCATTTCACCGACAGGGGGGGAGGCTACACCTTC. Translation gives CASSHFTDRGGGYTF.

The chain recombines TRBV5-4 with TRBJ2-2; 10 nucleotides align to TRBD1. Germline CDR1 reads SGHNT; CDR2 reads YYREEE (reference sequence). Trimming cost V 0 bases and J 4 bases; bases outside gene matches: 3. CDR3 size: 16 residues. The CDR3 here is CASSLVGQGVTGELFF. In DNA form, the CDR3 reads TGTGCCAGCAGCTTGGTAGGACAGGGGGTCACCGGGGAGCTGTTTTTT.

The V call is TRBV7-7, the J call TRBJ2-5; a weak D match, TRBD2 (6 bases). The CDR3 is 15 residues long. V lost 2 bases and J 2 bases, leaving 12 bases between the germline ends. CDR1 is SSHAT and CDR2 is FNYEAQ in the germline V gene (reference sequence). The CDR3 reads CASSLIAETQETQYF. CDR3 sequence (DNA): TGTGCCAGCAGCTTAATAGCGGAGACGCAAGAGACCCAGTACTTC.

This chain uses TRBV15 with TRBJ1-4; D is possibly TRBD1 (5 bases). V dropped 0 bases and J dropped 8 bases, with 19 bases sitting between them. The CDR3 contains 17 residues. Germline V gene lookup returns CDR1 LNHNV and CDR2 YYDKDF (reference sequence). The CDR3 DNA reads TGTGCCACCAGCAGAGATCTTTCGGGCGGACAAGGAGAAAAACTGTTTTTT. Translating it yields CATSRDLSGGQGEKLFF.

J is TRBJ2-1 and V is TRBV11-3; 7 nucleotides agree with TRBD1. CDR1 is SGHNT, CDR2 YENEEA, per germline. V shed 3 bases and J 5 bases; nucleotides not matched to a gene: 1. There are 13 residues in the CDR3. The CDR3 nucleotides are TGTGCCAGCAGCTTCGGGACAGACAATGAGCAGTTCTTC. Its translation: CASSFGTDNEQFF.

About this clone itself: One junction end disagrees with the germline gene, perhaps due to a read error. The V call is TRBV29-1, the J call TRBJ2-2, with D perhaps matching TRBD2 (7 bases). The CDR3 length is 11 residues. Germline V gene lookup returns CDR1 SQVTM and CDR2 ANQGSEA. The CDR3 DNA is TGCAGCGTTGAAGATAGGGGGGGACCTTCTTTT. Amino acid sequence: CSVEDRGGPSF.

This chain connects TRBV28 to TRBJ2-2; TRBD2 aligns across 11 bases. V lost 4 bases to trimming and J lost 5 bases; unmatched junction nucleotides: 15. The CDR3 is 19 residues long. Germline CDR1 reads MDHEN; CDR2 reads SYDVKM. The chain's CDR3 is CASSSLELAGGSGTGELFF. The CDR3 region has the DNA TGTGCCAGCAGTTCCCTTGAGCTAGCGGGAGGTTCGGGGACCGGGGAGCTGTTTTTT.

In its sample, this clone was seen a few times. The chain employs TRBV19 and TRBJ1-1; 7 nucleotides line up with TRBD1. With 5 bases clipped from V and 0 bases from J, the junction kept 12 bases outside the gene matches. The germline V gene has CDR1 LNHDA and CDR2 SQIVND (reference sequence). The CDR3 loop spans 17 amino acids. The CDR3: CASSPKVLGQLNTEAFF. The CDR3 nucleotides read TGTGCCAGTAGTCCAAAGGTTTTGGGACAGTTGAACACTGAAGCTTTCTTT.

As DNA, the CDR3 is TGTGCCAGCAGGCCCCTAGGGGGGTTCGAGCAGTACTTC. The encoded protein is CASRPLGGFEQYF. The chain has TRBV6-5 and TRBJ2-7, with D perhaps matching TRBD1 or TRBD2 (6 bases each). Germline values: CDR1 MNHEY, CDR2 SVGAGI. The V end was cut by 6 bases, the J end by 6 bases, with 15 bases between. There are 13 residues in the CDR3.

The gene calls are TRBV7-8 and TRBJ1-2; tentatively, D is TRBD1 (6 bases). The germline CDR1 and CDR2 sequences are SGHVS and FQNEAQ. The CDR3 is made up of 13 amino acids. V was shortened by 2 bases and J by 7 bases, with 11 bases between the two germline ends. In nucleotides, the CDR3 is TGTGCCAGCAGCTTATCCGGCAGGGGTGGCTACACCTTC. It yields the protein CASSLSGRGGYTF.

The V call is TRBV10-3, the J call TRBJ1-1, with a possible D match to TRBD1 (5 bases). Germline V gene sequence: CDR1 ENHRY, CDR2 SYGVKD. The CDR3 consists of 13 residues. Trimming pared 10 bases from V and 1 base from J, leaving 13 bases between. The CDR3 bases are TGTGCCAGTGACAGCGGCCCGAACACTGAAGCTTTCTTT. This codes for CASDSGPNTEAFF.

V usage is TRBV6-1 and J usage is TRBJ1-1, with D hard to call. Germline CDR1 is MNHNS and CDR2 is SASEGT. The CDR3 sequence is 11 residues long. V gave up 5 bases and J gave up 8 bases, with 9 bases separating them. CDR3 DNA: TGTGCCAGCAGTCCTCCCGGGGAAGCTTTCTTT. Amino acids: CASSPPGEAFF.

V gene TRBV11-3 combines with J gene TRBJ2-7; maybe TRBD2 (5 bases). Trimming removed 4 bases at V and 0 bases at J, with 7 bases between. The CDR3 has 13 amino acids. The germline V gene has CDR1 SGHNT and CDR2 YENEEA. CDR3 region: CASSSGYSYEQYF. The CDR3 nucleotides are TGTGCCAGCAGCTCGGGATACTCCTACGAGCAGTACTTC.

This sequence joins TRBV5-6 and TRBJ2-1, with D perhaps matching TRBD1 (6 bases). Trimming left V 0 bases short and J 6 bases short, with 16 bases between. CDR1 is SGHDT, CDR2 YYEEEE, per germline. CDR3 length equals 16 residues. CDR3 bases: TGTGCCAGCAGCTTGGAGCAGGGGCCAAATAGCAATGAGCAGTTCTTC. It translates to CASSLEQGPNSNEQFF.